This is a list of T cell receptor beta chains from one sample in a study of human T cells and chemical hapten exposure. One entry per CDR3 protein results from TCRdb running MiXCR on the RACE reads. The data show around 110,000 distinct CDR3 sequences, around 10% seen once. The starting material was whole blood, obtained in connection with sensitization to the hapten diphenylcyclopropenone (DPC). The source is a woman in her forties or fifties with alopecia areata. Some clones in this sample may be carry-over from other donors' samples. The conserved cysteine and the conserved F or W are not part of the CDR3 here.

TRBV4-3	TRBJ1-5	13	ASSQDLKGNQPQH
TRBV18	TRBJ2-5	11	ASSPRVGETQY
TRBV12-3/TRBV12-4	TRBJ2-1	11	ASGILVNNEQF
TRBV28	TRBJ1-1	9	ASSGGREAF
TRBV28	TRBJ1-5	13	ASSTYRAASQPQH
TRBV7-9	TRBJ2-7	12	ASTVTERTNEQY
TRBV24-1	TRBJ2-7	13	ATSPGQGGTYEQY
TRBV6-2/TRBV6-3	TRBJ2-1	13	ASSFTGSMGNEQF
TRBV29-1	TRBJ2-2	12	SVEEGFNTGELF
TRBV5-1	TRBJ1-4	12	ASSLTLNNEKLF
TRBV12-3/TRBV12-4	TRBJ1-1	13	ASSIRGVGDTEAF
TRBV7-2	TRBJ2-4	12	ASSLVGRSDIQY
TRBV29-1	TRBJ2-5	13	SARRGQADQETQY
TRBV6-5	TRBJ1-6	10	ATGQNNSPLH
TRBV7-8	TRBJ1-6	12	ASSSTVQNSPLH
TRBV28	TRBJ1-5	11	AGSVGWNQPQH
TRBV18	TRBJ2-3	11	ASSPPVGDTQY
TRBV20-1	TRBJ1-3	14	SARVRGQGERNTIY
TRBV6-5	TRBJ2-3	17	ASSNAKPGLAGPHRTQY
TRBV7-9	TRBJ1-1	13	ASSFGQALNTEAF
TRBV5-6	TRBJ2-7	14	ASSLQGAGHSYEQY
TRBV10-1	TRBJ1-1	13	ASSRSVSRGTEAF
TRBV6-2/TRBV6-3	TRBJ2-7	13	ASRSGTDYSYEQY
TRBV7-7	TRBJ2-3	13	ASSRWTSSTDTQY
TRBV12-3/TRBV12-4	TRBJ2-3	16	ASSSPAGSGTGGDTQY
TRBV29-1	TRBJ2-1	10	SVLWIPNEQF